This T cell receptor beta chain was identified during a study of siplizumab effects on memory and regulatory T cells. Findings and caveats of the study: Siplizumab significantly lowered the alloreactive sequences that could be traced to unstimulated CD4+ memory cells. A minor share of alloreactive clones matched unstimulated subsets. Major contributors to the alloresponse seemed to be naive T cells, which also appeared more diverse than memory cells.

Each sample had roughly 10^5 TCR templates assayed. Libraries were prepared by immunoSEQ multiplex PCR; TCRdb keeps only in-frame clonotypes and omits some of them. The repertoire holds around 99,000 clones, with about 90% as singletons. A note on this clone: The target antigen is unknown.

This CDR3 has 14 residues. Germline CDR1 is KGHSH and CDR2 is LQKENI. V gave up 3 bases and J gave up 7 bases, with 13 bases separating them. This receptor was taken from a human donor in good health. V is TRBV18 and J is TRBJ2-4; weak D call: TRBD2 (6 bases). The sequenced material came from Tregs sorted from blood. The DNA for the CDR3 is TGTGCCAGCTCACCTTTTGGAGGGACGAACATTCAGTACTTC. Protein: CASSPFGGTNIQYF.